Following are 7 T cell receptor beta chains from one sample sequenced in a study of blood T cells in healthy people across ages. Next came a second PCR, run for roughly 6 to 11 cycles, which used a sample-barcoded 5' primer along with a J-beta primer mix. TCRdb processed the 5' RACE reads anew with MiXCR; each CDR3 protein has one entry. The sample has 500,000 to 600,000 distinct CDR3 sequences; about 25% are singletons. The specimen sequenced was blood. The receptors stem from a woman in her 70s in good health.

The sample holds a few counts of this clonotype. The chain uses TRBV7-2 and TRBJ2-3; D not resolved. Germline V CDR1 and CDR2: SGHTA, FQGNSA. V lost 7 bases to trimming and J lost 0 bases, with 2 bases between them. CDR3 length equals 11 residues. The CDR3 nucleotides are TGTGCCAGCACCAGCACAGATACGCAGTATTTT. It specifies CASTSTDTQYF.

This clonotype has only a few counts. The chain joins TRBV7-3 to TRBJ1-6; no definite D call. The V gene lost 3 bases and the J gene lost 5 bases, with 8 bases spanning the gap. CDR3 length: 14 amino acids. CDR1 SGHTA and CDR2 FQGTGA come from the germline V gene. The CDR3 DNA sequence: TGTGCCAGCAGCTTCGGAGAGGATAATTCACCCCTCCACTTT. Residues: CASSFGEDNSPLHF. Variable domain in full (rest from reference TRBV7-3 and TRBJ1-6): GAGVSQTPSNKVTEKGKYVELRCDPISGHTALYWYRQSLGQGPEFLIYFQGTGAADDSGLPNDRFFAVRPEGSVSTLKIQRTERGDSAVYLCASSFGEDNSPLHFGNGTRLTVT.

On this clonotype itself: One end of the junction varies from germline; a read error may be responsible. The gene calls are TRBV20-1 and TRBJ2-5; 7 bases align to TRBD2. The CDR3 loop spans 15 amino acids. Germline assignment: CDR1 DFQATT and CDR2 SNEGSKA (reference sequence). CDR3 in amino acids: CRARGPGGGRETQYF. In DNA form, the CDR3 reads TGCAGAGCTAGAGGCCCGGGGGGAGGTCGAGAGACCCAGTACTTC.

The chain recombines TRBV29-1 with TRBJ2-2; D gene uncertain. Trimming took 1 base from V and 4 from J, leaving 10 bases between them. This CDR3 region has 14 residues. CDR1 is SQVTM and CDR2 is ANQGSEA in the germline V gene. The CDR3 DNA follows: TGCAGCGTTGAAGGTCCGGTTCGCACCGGGGAGCTGTTTTTT. Protein: CSVEGPVRTGELFF.

The gene calls are TRBV15 and TRBJ1-6; no clear D. V shed 1 base and J shed 14 bases, with 9 bases lying between them. The CDR3 has 12 amino acids. Germline V gene data show CDR1 as LNHNV and CDR2 as YYDKDF (reference sequence). DNA of the CDR3: TGTGCCACCAGCAGAGGCGAGGAATCCCTCCACTTT. Residues: CATSRGEESLHF.

The V call is TRBV6-6, the J call TRBJ2-7; 9 nucleotides align to TRBD2. CDR1 is MNHNY, CDR2 SVGAGI, per germline (reference sequence). This CDR3 is 11 amino acids long. V lost 6 bases, J lost 6 bases, and 0 bases stayed unmatched. Written as DNA, the CDR3 is TGTGCCAGCAGAGCGGGGGGCGAGCAGTACTTC. This encodes CASRAGGEQYF.

The chain uses TRBV12-3 or TRBV12-4 and TRBJ2-1; 10 nucleotides align to TRBD2. The CDR3 is 14 amino acids. With V trimmed by 6 bases and J by 8 bases, 7 bases remained unmatched. CDR3 nucleotides: TGTGCCAGCAGGAGCGGGGGGGCGTCCGATGAGCAGTTCTTC. As protein: CASRSGGASDEQFF.